These T cell receptor beta chains were read from a single sample in a study of cytomegalovirus exposure and HLA in healthy donors. Sequenced by immunoSEQ multiplex PCR; TCRdb stores in-frame clones only, minus some. The sample contains roughly 69,000 clones, under 80% of which appear only once. The sample consisted of PBMCs. Source of these receptors: a male donor in good health and CMV-seropositive. Each CDR3 is given with its conserved first and last residue. The order of the fields is V gene, J gene, CDR3 protein.

TRBV7-9	TRBJ2-3	CASSGEAGLDTDTQYF
TRBV29-1	TRBJ2-3	CSAGTGTKTDTQYF
TRBV16	TRBJ1-5	CASSLSPDNQPQHF
TRBV5-3	TRBJ2-7	CARSAGTSGSASYEQYF
TRBV6-5	TRBJ2-6	CASSVSSGANVLTF
TRBV5-1	TRBJ2-1	CASSYIAGGSYNEQFF
TRBV2	TRBJ2-2	CASSDGQNTGELFF
TRBV7-2	TRBJ1-4	CASSLATDYNEKLFF
TRBV5-5	TRBJ1-5	CASSFRDNQPQHF
TRBV9	TRBJ2-1	CASSVELAGSYNEQFF
TRBV19	TRBJ1-5	CASSSREVRQPQHF
TRBV18	TRBJ1-1	CASSTGQMMNTEAFF
TRBV27	TRBJ1-1	CASSSLGRGGTEAFF
TRBV7-9	TRBJ2-3	CASSLADRALDTQYF
TRBV5-1	TRBJ1-1	CASSLGPTENTEAFF
TRBV5-1	TRBJ2-1	CASSSLTSGLYNEQFF
TRBV19	TRBJ1-2	CASTSLGGGVLDYGYTF
TRBV5-1	TRBJ2-7	CASSLGVADIYEQYF
TRBV7-9	TRBJ1-2	CASRPNRTGPTIYGYTF
TRBV27	TRBJ2-2	CASSLSGAVGELFF
TRBV5-1	TRBJ2-2	CASRLTSGTGELFF
TRBV7-9	TRBJ1-2	CASSLLGVLGSYGYTF
TRBV25-1	TRBJ1-6	CASSAGGKYGSYNSPLHF
TRBV7-2	TRBJ1-2	CASSLMTGAYTF
TRBV6-5	TRBJ2-7	CASRKTSGAHYEQYF
TRBV5-1	TRBJ1-1	CASSLAADRVSEAFF
TRBV11-2	TRBJ2-3	CASSLYTDTQYF
TRBV18	TRBJ2-3	CASSMTSGDPQYF
TRBV7-9	TRBJ2-1	CASSPGKRGGVDEQFF
TRBV5-1	TRBJ2-7	CASSLGPGGTYEQYF
TRBV9	TRBJ1-3	CASSVGLSSGNTIYF
TRBV29-1	TRBJ2-7	CSVVRDRGSYEQYF
TRBV9	TRBJ2-3	CASSVDGGLGTDTQYF
TRBV11-2	TRBJ1-4	CASSLEGGWGEKLFF
TRBV29-1	TRBJ1-4	CSVELETNEKLFF
TRBV9	TRBJ1-2	CASNKDSDYGYTF
TRBV6-1	TRBJ1-1	CASIDRDNTEAFF
TRBV11-2	TRBJ1-2	CASSLGQGRDYGYTF
TRBV28	TRBJ2-7	CASTTGTGSYEQYF
TRBV5-1	TRBJ1-4	CASSQQATSNEKLFF
TRBV6-5	TRBJ1-5	CATATVSYQPQHF
TRBV7-2	TRBJ2-1	CASSARQGYNEQFF
TRBV9	TRBJ2-3	CASSVTSGGTDTQYF
TRBV11-2	TRBJ2-7	CASSFSGGTYEQYF
TRBV5-1	TRBJ2-1	CASSIRTGGKDEQFF
TRBV5-1	TRBJ2-2	CASSLVPSGNTGEPFF
TRBV13	TRBJ2-2	CASSLGRQPGAGELFF
TRBV5-1	TRBJ2-1	CASGRAAYNEQFF
TRBV6-6	TRBJ1-5	CASSLTGPNQPQHF
TRBV4-3	TRBJ2-3	CASSQGGVTDTQYF
TRBV6-1	TRBJ1-5	CASKGGGARDQPQHF
TRBV7-6	TRBJ1-5	CASSSQGNQPQHF
TRBV11-2	TRBJ1-2	CASSLVDTGSYGYTF
TRBV29-1	TRBJ1-2	CSVEAGGGYTF
TRBV4-3	TRBJ1-4	CASSPRVDEKLFF
TRBV6-6	TRBJ2-7	CASSYGSTYEQYF
TRBV19	TRBJ1-5	CASSGGAAEGNQPQHF
TRBV7-2	TRBJ2-7	CASSLARDSLRGQYF
TRBV30	TRBJ1-4	CAWRVNRVSNEKLFF
TRBV6-6	TRBJ2-5	CASSYTSGAKTQYF